This T cell receptor (beta chain) was found in a study of blood T cell repertoires in COVID-19. Study-wide background: Sources were T cells, B-cell-depleted T cells, or PBMCs; the material itself was cDNA or gDNA.

Germline values: CDR1 KGHSY, CDR2 FQNENV. V lost 0 bases and J lost 1, with 13 bases in between. The CDR3 length is 17 residues. Clones were sequenced by immunoSEQ multiplex PCR, and TCRdb holds only the in-frame ones, with some missing. The sample consists of a few hundred thousand clones, roughly 83% of them appearing once. Sequences were obtained from peripheral blood. This receptor was obtained from a man in his sixties who had recovered from COVID-19. V usage is TRBV16 and J usage is TRBJ1-5; D is ambiguous. As DNA, the CDR3 is TGTGCCAGCAGCCAATCGTCGGCCGGAGCGAGCAATCAGCCCCAGCATTTT. This sequence encodes CASSQSSAGASNQPQHF.